A selection of T cell receptor beta chains follows, all from one sample in a study of T cell responses to AZD1222 COVID-19 vaccine. Assay: immunoSEQ multiplex PCR; the TCRdb copy retains only in-frame clones and omits some. The data hold approximately 100,000 clones, with over 75% observed a single time. The sequencing here drew on peripheral blood, taken 28 days after the second AZD1222 dose. These receptors came from an adult who received the AZD1222 COVID-19 vaccine. Each CDR3 is given with its conserved first and last residue. The order of the fields is D gene, J gene, V gene, CDR3 protein. The D gene is left open where the match is weak.

NA | TRBJ1-5 | TRBV12-3/TRBV12-4 | CASSFGWDQPQHF
TRBD1 | TRBJ1-2 | TRBV6-5 | CASSPLGQTNYGYTF
TRBD1 | TRBJ1-5 | TRBV30 | CAWRASGGGQPQHF
TRBD1 | TRBJ1-2 | TRBV10-3 | CAIRGDRTETTF
NA | TRBJ1-2 | TRBV15 | CATSRGNNYGYTF
NA | TRBJ2-7 | TRBV2 | CASSEAPSGSHEQYF
TRBD1 | TRBJ1-5 | TRBV27 | CASSYHGTALRGNQPQHF
TRBD1 | TRBJ1-2 | TRBV5-1 | CASSWLQGAGYGYTF
NA | TRBJ2-2 | TRBV2 | CASRGDTGELFF
NA | TRBJ1-5 | TRBV6-2/TRBV6-3 | CASSPGGPGQPQHF
TRBD2 | TRBJ2-7 | TRBV28 | CASGQIAGAAEQYF